What follows are 28 T cell receptor beta chains derived from one specimen sequenced in a study of early T cells in non-severe SARS-CoV-2 infection. TCRdb ran MiXCR on the 5' RACE reads and lists one entry per CDR3 protein. The data hold about 90,000 distinct CDR3 sequences, with about an eighth observed a single time. The sequences come from whole blood, collected at baseline. The source is an adult who was a healthcare worker with PCR-confirmed SARS-CoV-2 infection or an uninfected control (not recorded which).

The chain employs TRBV4-1 and TRBJ1-1; D unresolved. The CDR3 has 16 amino acids. The V gene's germline CDR1 is MGHRA and CDR2 YSYEKL. The V end lost 0 bases, the J end lost 1 base, and 12 bases lay between the germline ends. The CDR3 protein is CASSQDMGIPNTEAFF. The DNA for the CDR3 is TGCGCCAGCAGCCAAGATATGGGGATTCCGAACACTGAAGCTTTCTTT.

This clonotype was counted between two and nine times. This chain uses TRBV27 with TRBJ2-3, with D tentatively TRBD2 (6 bases). Trimming took off 6 bases at V and 6 bases at J, with 19 bases between the two ends. The CDR3 totals 15 residues. The germline V gene has CDR1 MNHEY and CDR2 SMNVEV (reference sequence). CDR3 bases: TGTGCCAGCAGGCCCAGCGGGCCCAGTAGGGATACGCAGTATTTT. This sequence encodes CASRPSGPSRDTQYF.

This clonotype appeared a few times. The chain combines TRBV19 with TRBJ1-4, with unresolved D. Between the trimmed V and J ends, which lost 5 bases and 0 bases, there was a span of 16 bases. Germline V gene lookup returns CDR1 LNHDA and CDR2 SQIVND (reference sequence). This CDR3 is built from 17 residues. In DNA, the CDR3 is TGTGCCAGTAGTCGGACGGAAACACACGCAACTAATGAAAAACTGTTTTTT. Protein product: CASSRTETHATNEKLFF.

The rearrangement links TRBV20-1 to TRBJ1-1; the D gene is possibly TRBD1 (6 bases). The CDR3 covers 14 residues. V was shortened by 3 bases and J by 3 bases, with 14 bases between the two germline ends. CDR1 and CDR2 from the germline V gene are DFQATT and SNEGSKA (reference sequence). The CDR3 sequence is CSAREQGPDTEAFF. In DNA form, the CDR3 reads TGCAGTGCTAGGGAACAGGGACCCGACACTGAAGCTTTCTTT.

The chain employs TRBV29-1 and TRBJ2-5; D could derive from TRBD1 or TRBD2 (6 bases each). The CDR3 runs to 15 residues. V lost 7 bases and J lost 1, with 19 bases in between. Per germline, CDR1 SQVTM and CDR2 ANQGSEA. CDR3 sequence (DNA): TGCAGCGCGCGCCGGGACAAGGGGGGCCAAGAGACCCAGTACTTC. As protein: CSARRDKGGQETQYF.

The rearrangement uses TRBV24-1 and TRBJ2-1; D gene ambiguous. The CDR3 has 11 residues. V lost 4 bases, J lost 10 bases, and 7 bases lay in between. Germline assignment: CDR1 KGHDR and CDR2 SFDVKD. CDR3 coding DNA: TGTGCCACCAGTGACAAGATAGAGCAGTTCTTC. Amino acids: CATSDKIEQFF.

This clonotype was counted between two and nine times. V is TRBV6-1 and J is TRBJ2-5, with D unresolved. Germline-derived CDR1 and CDR2 are MNHNS and SASEGT. This CDR3 is built from 16 residues. Trimming shortened V by 8 bases and J by 4 bases, and 23 bases separated the two germline ends. CDR3 in DNA: TGTGCCAGCTCCGGATCCATTGTTAGCCTCGGAGAGACCCAGTACTTC. Protein: CASSGSIVSLGETQYF.

At least ten counts were recorded for this clonotype. The rearrangement joins TRBV11-2 to TRBJ2-3; no reliable D call. CDR3 length: 12 residues. Germline CDR1 and CDR2: SGHAT and FQNNGV. Trimming took 2 bases from V and 2 from J, leaving 2 bases between them. CDR3 loop: CASSLITDTQYF. As DNA, the CDR3 is TGTGCCAGCAGCTTAATCACAGATACGCAGTATTTT.

V gene TRBV12-3 or TRBV12-4 combines with J gene TRBJ2-2, with TRBD1 matching over 7 bases. This CDR3 is built from 15 residues. Trimming cost V 3 bases and J 6 bases; bases outside gene matches: 7. For the CDR3, the DNA is TGTGCCAGCAGTTTGGGTAGGGGGCGACCCGGGGAGCTGTTTTTT. Protein product: CASSLGRGRPGELFF.

V gene TRBV11-2 combines with J gene TRBJ1-5; a weak D match, TRBD1 (6 bases). CDR3 size: 14 residues. The V gene lost 3 bases and the J gene lost 3 bases, with 9 bases spanning the gap. Per germline, CDR1 SGHAT and CDR2 FQNNGV. The CDR3 protein is CASSFAGVNQPQHF. CDR3 bases: TGTGCCAGCAGCTTCGCAGGGGTCAATCAGCCCCAGCATTTT.

This clonotype was observed a few times. The CDR3 region is CATNVGGETQYF. CDR3 DNA sequence: TGCGCCACCAACGTCGGGGGAGAGACCCAGTACTTC. The chain has TRBV5-1 and TRBJ2-5; D possibly corresponds to TRBD2 (6 bases). This CDR3 has 12 residues. In germline, CDR1 is SGHRS, CDR2 YFSETQ. V was clipped by 9 bases and J by 4 bases, with 13 bases between them.

This clonotype has more than one count but fewer than ten. The chain carries TRBV10-3 and TRBJ2-3, with 15 nucleotides matching TRBD2. Germline CDR1 is ENHRY and CDR2 is SYGVKD. Trimming took 2 bases from V and 8 from J; bases not matched to a gene: 14. CDR3 length equals 19 residues. CDR3 nucleotide sequence: TGTGCCATCAGTGAGCTGGGACTAGCGGGGGGCGACGATCTCCCTACGCAGTATTTT. Translating it yields CAISELGLAGGDDLPTQYF.

In its sample, this clonotype was seen a few times. V usage is TRBV28 and J usage is TRBJ1-6; TRBD1 aligns across 8 bases. J was trimmed by 6 bases and V by 6 bases; bases with no gene match: 13. Germline CDR1 reads MDHEN; CDR2 reads SYDVKM. The CDR3 contains 17 residues. The CDR3 nucleotides are TGTGCCAGCAGAGTGATTGGCCCGGGACAGGCTAATTCACCCCTCCACTTT. Protein product: CASRVIGPGQANSPLHF.

This CDR3 reads CASSSMGNYGYTF. CDR3 nucleotide sequence: TGTGCCAGCAGTTCCATGGGCAACTATGGCTACACCTTC. The chain couples TRBV28 to TRBJ1-2, with unresolved D. The germline V and J ends were trimmed by 4 bases and 2 bases, with 8 bases remaining between them. The CDR3 totals 13 residues. From germline, CDR1 is MDHEN and CDR2 SYDVKM.

The J gene is TRBJ2-7, the V gene TRBV20-1; the D call may be TRBD1 or TRBD2 (5 bases each). This CDR3 has 14 amino acids. Germline CDR1 DFQATT, CDR2 SNEGSKA (reference sequence). Between the trimmed V and J ends, which lost 6 bases and 0 bases, there was a span of 15 bases. The CDR3 nucleotides are TGCAGTGCCCGAGGGGCCGCGAGCTCCTACGAGCAGTACTTC. The encoded protein is CSARGAASSYEQYF.

In this sample, this clonotype turned up many times. CDR3 coding DNA: TGTGCCAGCACCTCGGACAGGGGGCCAGATACGCAGTATTTT. Its translation is CASTSDRGPDTQYF. The chain links TRBV2 to TRBJ2-3; 11 bases line up with TRBD1. The germline V gene has CDR1 SNHLY and CDR2 FYNNEI. The ends lost 7 bases at V and 4 bases at J; junction bases unmatched: 4. This CDR3 has 14 residues.

This chain uses TRBV15 with TRBJ1-4; TRBD1 agrees at 7 bases. The CDR3 consists of 17 residues. Germline trimming cut 1 base from V and 4 bases from J; bases unmatched to any gene: 9. The germline gives CDR1 LNHNV, CDR2 YYDKDF (reference sequence). The CDR3, as DNA: TGTGCCACCAGCAGAGCTAAGGGGACAGACTTTAATGAAAAACTGTTTTTT. Translating it yields CATSRAKGTDFNEKLFF.

This clonotype was seen only a few times. The chain has TRBV20-1 and TRBJ2-5, with TRBD2 identical over 11 bases. The CDR3 is 16 amino acids. Germline V gene sequence: CDR1 DFQATT, CDR2 SNEGSKA (reference sequence). V lost 0 bases to trimming and J lost 5 bases; unmatched junction nucleotides: 8. This CDR3 reads CSARDPLAGARETQYF. DNA for the CDR3: TGCAGTGCTAGAGATCCACTAGCGGGAGCCAGGGAGACCCAGTACTTC.

This clonotype was seen at least ten times. This chain connects TRBV11-2 to TRBJ2-3; the D gene is possibly TRBD2 (5 bases). Trimming left V 1 base short and J 4 bases short, with 9 bases between. Germline V CDR1 and CDR2: SGHAT, FQNNGV. This CDR3 region has 14 residues. The CDR3 DNA sequence: TGTGCCAGCAGCTTAGGGGTAGCGTCAGATACGCAGTATTTT. This encodes CASSLGVASDTQYF.

In this sample, this clonotype turned up a few times. The chain couples TRBV9 to TRBJ1-2, with unresolved D. The CDR3 runs to 17 residues. Germline values: CDR1 SGDLS, CDR2 YYNGEE. V lost 2 bases and J lost 0, with 17 bases in between. CDR3 protein: CASSVGLIHQANYGYTF. The CDR3 DNA sequence: TGTGCCAGCAGCGTGGGTTTGATTCACCAAGCTAACTATGGCTACACCTTC.

This clonotype was counted a few times. The CDR3 loop reads CASSQLAGANSYEQYF. The CDR3 nucleotides read TGTGCCAGCAGCCAATTGGCGGGGGCCAACTCCTACGAGCAGTACTTC. The rearrangement joins TRBV3-1 to TRBJ2-7; the D gene is possibly TRBD2 (7 bases). Trimming stripped 2 bases from V and 0 bases from J, with 14 bases between. CDR3 size: 16 residues. Germline V gene lookup returns CDR1 LGHDT and CDR2 YNNKEL (reference sequence).

This clonotype was observed a few times. V gene TRBV5-1 combines with J gene TRBJ2-2; D is uncertain. The CDR3 contains 15 residues. Germline V gives CDR1 SGHRS, CDR2 YFSETQ. With 1 base removed from V and 2 bases from J, the gap between germline ends came to 9 bases. The DNA of the CDR3 is TGCGCCAGCAGCTTGAAGACACTTAACACCGGGGAGCTGTTTTTT. Translating it yields CASSLKTLNTGELFF.

The chain carries TRBV24-1 and TRBJ2-7; D might be TRBD1 or TRBD2, each matching 6 bases. The ends were cut back, 4 bases at V and 7 bases at J, with 13 bases in the middle. CDR1 is KGHDR and CDR2 is SFDVKD in the germline V gene. CDR3 length: 13 residues. The CDR3 DNA follows: TGTGCCACCAGTGACCCAGGGGACTTAGAGCAGTACTTC. It specifies CATSDPGDLEQYF.

This clonotype was detected only a few times. The chain employs TRBV2 and TRBJ1-5; D is unresolved. The CDR3 consists of 14 residues. V shed 5 bases and J shed 4 bases, with 12 bases lying between them. The germline gives CDR1 SNHLY, CDR2 FYNNEI. The CDR3 DNA reads TGTGCCAGCAGTAACCTGGGCCGGAATCAGCCCCAGCATTTT. Amino acid sequence: CASSNLGRNQPQHF.

This clonotype was detected ten times or more. This chain joins TRBV9 and TRBJ2-6, with D perhaps matching TRBD2 (5 bases). Germline lookup yields CDR1 SGDLS and CDR2 YYNGEE. Trimming took off 0 bases at V and 1 base at J, with 5 bases between the two ends. This CDR3 has 15 amino acids. In DNA form, the CDR3 reads TGTGCCAGCAGCGTAGGAGGGTCTGGGGCCAACGTCCTGACTTTC. Translation: CASSVGGSGANVLTF.

The chain links TRBV19 to TRBJ2-1; 16 bases match TRBD2. CDR3 length equals 19 residues. Germline V CDR1 and CDR2: LNHDA, SQIVND (reference sequence). The V gene end was trimmed by 4 bases and the J gene end by 7 bases; junction bases not matched to a gene: 13. Here the CDR3 DNA reads TGTGCCAGTAGTACCCAGGGACTAGCGGGGGGGCGATCCAGGAATGAGCAGTTCTTC. Encoded protein: CASSTQGLAGGRSRNEQFF.

The genes are TRBV5-5 and TRBJ2-5, with D possibly being TRBD2 (5 bases). Germline V gene sequence: CDR1 SGHKS, CDR2 YYEKEE (reference sequence). This CDR3 has 13 residues. Deletions cut 2 bases from V and 5 bases from J, with 10 bases between. The CDR3 loop is CASSFEGAETQYF. In DNA, the CDR3 is TGTGCCAGCAGCTTTGAGGGAGCGGAGACCCAGTACTTC.

For this clonotype: A read error may be the cause here, since a much bigger clone is one base away. The gene calls are TRBV5-1 and TRBJ2-3; 10 nucleotides line up with TRBD2. CDR3 length: 15 residues. Per the germline V gene, CDR1 is SGHRS and CDR2 is YFSETQ. The CDR3 nucleotides are TGCACCAGCAGCAGAGGGACTAGCGTCACAGATACGCAGTATTTT. It encodes CTSSRGTSVTDTQYF. The entire variable domain, with the rest obtained from reference TRBV5-1 and TRBJ2-3, is as follows: KAGVTQTPRYLIKTRGQQVTLSCSPISGHRSVSWYQQTPGQGLQFLFEYFSETQRNKGNFPGRFSGRQFSNSRSEMNVSTLELGDSALYLCTSSRGTSVTDTQYFGPGTRLTVL.